This TCR beta chain is drawn from a study of blood T cell repertoires in COVID-19. Whole-study context: Donors in the United States, Italy and Spain gave samples during acute or convalescent COVID-19. T cells, B-cell-depleted T cells, or PBMCs supplied cDNA or gDNA.

In its sample, this clone was seen a few times. As processed by the authors: Amplified reference gene primers provided the basis for estimating nucleated cell counts. Sequencing used immunoSEQ multiplex PCR; TCRdb keeps in-frame clones, though not all of them. The DNA was the basis for D and trimming; V, J and clone size are from that table. This table has approximately 150,000 clones, 80% to 90% appearing once. This CDR3 spans 12 amino acids. Germline values: CDR1 SQVTM, CDR2 ANQGSEA. V dropped 4 bases and J dropped 2 bases, with 8 bases sitting between them. This chain connects TRBV29-1 to TRBJ1-2; D call uncertain. This receptor was obtained from a man between 65 and 85 years old with acute or convalescent COVID-19. Material for sequencing was peripheral blood. The CDR3 DNA reads TGCAGCGTTGTGTCGGGGAACTATGGCTACACCTTC. Protein: CSVVSGNYGYTF.